This T cell receptor beta chain was identified in a study of sequential checkpoint blockade in melanoma. Using immunoSEQ multiplex PCR, the repertoire was profiled, and TCRdb retains in-frame clones only, with some absent. The table shows over 10,000 clones, with over 60% occurring only once. Germline CDR1 reads MGHRA; CDR2 reads YSYEKL. Between the trimmed V and J ends, which lost 0 bases and 0 bases, there was a span of 6 bases. This CDR3 spans 14 amino acids. Treatment indicated: randomized to nivolumab then ipilimumab (arm A) or the reverse (arm B). Sample: CD8+ T cells sorted from blood (inferred from file names), taken from a patient given nivolumab and ipilimumab in sequence. The rearrangement uses TRBV4-1 and TRBJ2-7, with D unresolved. This TCR came from a human donor with melanoma. CDR3 amino acids: CASSQDLSSYEQYF. CDR3 sequence (DNA): TGCGCCAGCAGCCAAGATCTTTCCTCCTACGAGCAGTACTTC.